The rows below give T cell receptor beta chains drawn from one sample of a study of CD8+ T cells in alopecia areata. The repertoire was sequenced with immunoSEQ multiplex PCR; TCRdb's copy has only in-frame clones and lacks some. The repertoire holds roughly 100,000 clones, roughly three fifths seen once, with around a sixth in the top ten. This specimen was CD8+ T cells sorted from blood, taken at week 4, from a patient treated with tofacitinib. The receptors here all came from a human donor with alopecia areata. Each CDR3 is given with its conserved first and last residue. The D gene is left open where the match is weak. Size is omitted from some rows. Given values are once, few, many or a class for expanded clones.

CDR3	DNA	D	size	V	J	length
CSVDDLAGGKNEQFF	TGCAGCGTTGATGATCTAGCGGGGGGTAAGAATGAGCAGTTCTTC	TRBD2	-	TRBV29-1	TRBJ2-1	15
CASSLGPGLANEQYF	TGTGCCAGCAGCTTGGGACCGGGACTAGCGAACGAGCAGTACTTC	TRBD2	-	TRBV5-4	TRBJ2-7	15
CASSLAGGRRYQETQYF	TGTGCCAGCAGCTTAGCTGGTGGCAGGAGGTACCAAGAGACCCAGTACTTC	-	-	TRBV13	TRBJ2-5	17
CASSLGDREDTEAFF	TGTGCCAGCAGCTTGGGGGACAGGGAAGACACTGAAGCTTTCTTT	TRBD1	-	TRBV5-6	TRBJ1-1	15
CASSYSVYNEQFF	TGTGCCAGCAGTTACAGCGTATACAATGAGCAGTTCTTC	-	-	TRBV6-5	TRBJ2-1	13
CASSPGQGEYEQYF	TGTGCCAGCAGCCCTGGACAGGGAGAGTACGAGCAGTACTTC	TRBD1	few	TRBV7-2	TRBJ2-7	14
CASSVTQGWNSPLHF	TGTGCCAGCAGCGTCACACAGGGGTGGAATTCACCCCTCCACTTT	TRBD1	-	TRBV9	TRBJ1-6	15
CASSVYNSNTEAFF	TGTGCCAGCAGCGTCTACAACTCGAACACTGAAGCTTTCTTT	-	-	TRBV9	TRBJ1-1	14
CASSMGTSGRQETQYF	TGTGCCAGCAGCATGGGGACTAGCGGGAGACAAGAGACCCAGTACTTC	TRBD2	-	TRBV5-6	TRBJ2-5	16
CASSVDGNYGYTF	TGTGCCAGCAGCGTAGACGGAAACTATGGCTACACCTTC	-	-	TRBV7-9	TRBJ1-2	13
CASSTNTGELFF	TGTGCCAGCAGTACGAACACCGGGGAGCTGTTTTTT	-	-	TRBV6-5	TRBJ2-2	12
CASSLGGLGTQETQYF	TGTGCCAGCAGCTTAGGCGGACTGGGTACCCAAGAGACCCAGTACTTC	-	few	TRBV7-3	TRBJ2-5	16
CASSLASSQETQYF	TGTGCCAGCAGCTTAGCTAGCTCCCAAGAGACCCAGTACTTC	-	-	TRBV7-9	TRBJ2-5	14
CASSAAGTGYNEQFF	TGTGCCAGCAGCGCCGCCGGGACAGGGTACAATGAGCAGTTCTTC	TRBD1	-	TRBV6-5	TRBJ2-1	15
CASSLPSQETQYF	TGTGCCAGCAGCTTACCCAGCCAAGAGACCCAGTACTTC	-	-	TRBV7-9	TRBJ2-5	13
CASSQMWSGLALEQYF	TGCGCCAGCAGCCAAATGTGGTCGGGACTAGCGCTAGAGCAGTACTTC	TRBD2	once	TRBV4-3	TRBJ2-7	16
CASSLSAGTDTQYF	TGTGCCAGCAGTTTAAGTGCAGGGACAGATACGCAGTATTTT	-	-	TRBV27	TRBJ2-3	14
CASSQGTVFEAFF	TGCGCCAGCAGCCAAGGGACAGTCTTTGAAGCTTTCTTT	-	-	TRBV4-3	TRBJ1-1	13
CAWTTSAYNEQFF	TGTGCCTGGACAACTAGCGCCTACAATGAGCAGTTCTTC	TRBD2	-	TRBV30	TRBJ2-1	13
CARNNRDQETQYF	TGTGCCAGAAACAATCGTGACCAAGAGACCCAGTACTTC	-	once	TRBV2	TRBJ2-5	13
CASSHDEGDTEAFF	TGTGCCAGCAGCCACGACGAGGGGGACACTGAAGCTTTCTTT	-	-	TRBV7-6	TRBJ1-1	14
CASSLLVGGAQEQYF	TGCGCCAGCAGCTTACTCGTGGGGGGCGCGCAGGAGCAGTACTTC	-	-	TRBV5-1	TRBJ2-7	15
CASSVGTGRAYSNQPQHF	TGTGCCAGCAGTGTCGGGACAGGGCGCGCCTATAGCAATCAGCCCCAGCATTTT	TRBD1	-	TRBV2	TRBJ1-5	18
CSVEGTGWPDTQYF	TGCAGCGTTGAGGGGACAGGGTGGCCAGATACGCAGTATTTT	TRBD1	-	TRBV29-1	TRBJ2-3	14
CASSLAWRTRPGEQFF	TGCGCCAGCAGCTTGGCCTGGCGGACCCGCCCGGGGGAGCAGTTCTTC	-	-	TRBV5-1	TRBJ2-1	16
CASSLVGGIAGQETQYF	TGTGCCAGCAGCTTGGTGGGTGGGATAGCGGGTCAAGAGACCCAGTACTTC	TRBD2	-	TRBV5-6	TRBJ2-5	17
CASSLSGSSYEQYF	TGTGCCAGCAGTTTATCCGGGAGCTCCTACGAGCAGTACTTC	-	-	TRBV27	TRBJ2-7	14
CASSEWGRGYEQYF	TGTGCCAGCAGTGAATGGGGCAGGGGCTACGAGCAGTACTTC	-	-	TRBV25-1	TRBJ2-7	14
CASSLDRGSYEQYF	TGTGCCAGCAGTCTGGACAGGGGATCCTACGAGCAGTACTTC	TRBD1	-	TRBV27	TRBJ2-7	14
CAWSVTDGYEQYF	TGTGCCTGGAGTGTAACCGATGGCTACGAGCAGTACTTC	-	-	TRBV30	TRBJ2-7	13
CASSSRDTDRF	TGTGCCAGCAGCTCCCGGGACACTGATCGATTT	-	-	TRBV7-2	TRBJ1-4	11
CASSFGNGLNYEQYF	TGCGCCAGCAGCTTCGGAAACGGGTTAAACTACGAGCAGTACTTC	-	few	TRBV5-1	TRBJ2-7	15
CASSLAGWLGWRGIYGYTF	TGTGCCAGCAGCTTGGCTGGCTGGCTAGGTTGGAGGGGAATCTATGGCTACACCTTC	-	-	TRBV5-5	TRBJ1-2	19
CASSFGVGSNQPQHF	TGTGCCAGCAGCTTTGGGGTTGGAAGCAATCAGCCCCAGCATTTT	-	-	TRBV7-9	TRBJ1-5	15
CASSLVGPGSGETQYF	TGTGCCAGCAGCTTAGTTGGCCCAGGGAGCGGGGAGACCCAGTACTTC	-	-	TRBV11-2	TRBJ2-5	16
CASSLVPVLYNSPLHF	TGCGCCAGCAGCTTGGTCCCAGTTCTCTATAATTCACCCCTCCACTTT	-	-	TRBV5-1	TRBJ1-6	16
CASSLVGSSYEQYF	TGTGCCAGCAGCTTAGTCGGGAGTTCATACGAGCAGTACTTC	-	-	TRBV7-6	TRBJ2-7	14
CASIKIGTSYEQYF	TGTGCCAGCATTAAAATTGGGACTAGCTACGAGCAGTACTTC	TRBD2	many	TRBV6-1	TRBJ2-7	14
CASSPPQRADTQYF	TGTGCCAGCTCACCACCCCAGCGGGCAGATACGCAGTATTTT	-	-	TRBV18	TRBJ2-3	14
CASSLGYNEQFF	TGTGCCAGCAGCTTAGGCTACAATGAGCAGTTCTTC	-	-	TRBV7-9	TRBJ2-1	12
CASRDSGNFQETQYF	TGTGCCAGCAGAGATAGCGGGAACTTCCAAGAGACCCAGTACTTC	TRBD2	-	TRBV6-5	TRBJ2-5	15
CASSQEVQGGEKLFF	TGCGCCAGCAGCCAAGAGGTACAGGGAGGTGAAAAACTGTTTTTT	-	few	TRBV4-3	TRBJ1-4	15
CATSAGTSGQETQYF	TGTGCCACCAGCGCTGGGACTAGCGGACAAGAGACCCAGTACTTC	TRBD2	-	TRBV15	TRBJ2-5	15
CASSFQGTGANVLTF	TGCGCCAGCAGTTTTCAGGGGACTGGGGCCAACGTCCTGACTTTC	-	-	TRBV5-1	TRBJ2-6	15
CATSDSPSSYEQYF	TGTGCCACCTCGGACAGTCCCTCCTCCTACGAGCAGTACTTC	-	once	TRBV19	TRBJ2-7	14
CASSLSGGGDEQYF	TGTGCCAGCAGTCTCTCAGGGGGCGGAGACGAGCAGTACTTC	TRBD1	-	TRBV2	TRBJ2-7	14
CASSSGGYQETQYF	TGTGCCAGCAGTAGCGGGGGGTACCAAGAGACCCAGTACTTC	TRBD2	few	TRBV2	TRBJ2-5	14
CASSQGYNEQFF	TGCGCCAGCAGCCAAGGATACAATGAGCAGTTCTTC	-	few	TRBV4-1	TRBJ2-1	12
CASSIAGGHYNEQFF	TGTGCCAGCAGTATAGCGGGGGGACATTACAATGAGCAGTTCTTC	TRBD2	-	TRBV27	TRBJ2-1	15
CASSLAPGTWNTEAFF	TGTGCCAGCAGCTTAGCCCCCGGGACGTGGAACACTGAAGCTTTCTTT	-	-	TRBV7-2	TRBJ1-1	16
CASSAPLDPYEQYF	TGTGCCAGCAGCGCGCCCCTAGACCCCTACGAGCAGTACTTC	-	few	TRBV9	TRBJ2-7	14
CASSHRDSSSEQYF	TGCGCCAGCAGCCACCGGGACAGCAGTTCCGAGCAGTACTTC	TRBD1	-	TRBV5-1	TRBJ2-7	14
CASSSSDRVQETQYF	TGTGCCAGCAGTTCCTCGGACAGGGTTCAAGAGACCCAGTACTTC	TRBD1	-	TRBV6-5	TRBJ2-5	15
CSVDMLGARTDTQYF	TGCAGCGTTGATATGCTGGGGGCGCGCACAGATACGCAGTATTTT	-	-	TRBV29-1	TRBJ2-3	15
CASRSGQLQGRTEAFF	TGTGCCAGCAGGAGCGGTCAGCTACAGGGGAGAACTGAAGCTTTCTTT	TRBD1	-	TRBV7-9	TRBJ1-1	16